Below are 10 T cell receptor beta chains sequenced from a single sample in a study of CD8 T cells in Susac syndrome. Random hexamers were used to reverse transcribe an amount of about 0.45 to 1 ug RNA. One entry per CDR3 protein, called by TCRdb with MiXCR from the immunoSEQ multiplex PCR reads. Altogether around 71,000 distinct CDR3 sequences are present, under 96% being singletons, with the ten largest covering 0.095% to 0.13%. Sequenced: CD4+ T cells from PBMCs. Receptors originate from a human donor with multiple sclerosis.

This chain joins TRBV7-8 and TRBJ2-7, with TRBD1 as a possible D gene (6 bases). Trimming left V 4 bases short and J 6 bases short, with 19 bases between. Germline values: CDR1 SGHVS, CDR2 FQNEAQ. The CDR3 is 15 amino acids. In nucleotides, the CDR3 is TGTGCCAGCAGCTCGTCAGGGAACAGGGCAGGCGAGCAGTACTTC. This translates into CASSSSGNRAGEQYF. The full variable domain, with the rest looked up from reference TRBV7-8 and TRBJ2-7, is GAGVSQSPRYKVAKRGQDVALRCDPISGHVSLFWYQQALGQGPEFLTYFQNEAQLDKSGLPSDRFFAERPEGSVSTLKIQRTQQEDSAVYLCASSSSGNRAGEQYFGPGTRLTVT.

The rearrangement joins TRBV12-3 or TRBV12-4 to TRBJ2-5, with 7 bases aligning to TRBD1. The J segment lost 2 bases and the V segment lost 5 bases, leaving 8 bases of the junction unmatched. CDR3 size: 15 residues. CDR3 residues: CASSRAGGRQETQYF. In nucleotides, the CDR3 is TGTGCCAGCAGTCGAGCAGGGGGACGTCAAGAGACCCAGTACTTC.

This chain uses TRBV5-1 with TRBJ2-3; TRBD2 matches 9 bases. Germline CDR1 SGHRS, CDR2 YFSETQ. J gave up 2 bases and V 3 bases, and 4 bases lay outside the gene matches. The CDR3 runs to 15 residues. CDR3 protein: CASSSRTSVTDTQYF. As DNA, the CDR3 is TGCGCCAGCAGCTCAAGGACTAGCGTCACAGATACGCAGTATTTT.

The chain joins TRBV20-1 to TRBJ2-7; D is undetermined. Germline V gene data show CDR1 as DFQATT and CDR2 as SNEGSKA (reference sequence). The CDR3 extends over 11 amino acids. Trimming shortened V by 2 bases and J by 7 bases, and 9 bases separated the two germline ends. The CDR3 loop is CSARLRLEQYF. CDR3 DNA sequence: TGCAGTGCTAGACTCCGCCTAGAGCAGTACTTC.

J is TRBJ2-2 and V is TRBV5-4, with D tentatively TRBD1 (6 bases). The germline V gene has CDR1 SGHNT and CDR2 YYREEE (reference sequence). This CDR3 has 14 residues. Trimming took 4 bases from V and 6 from J, leaving 13 bases between them. CDR3 sequence reads: CASSPDEGAGELFF. The CDR3 DNA reads TGTGCCAGCAGCCCGGACGAGGGGGCCGGGGAGCTGTTTTTT.

The rearrangement joins TRBV29-1 to TRBJ1-1, with a tentative D call TRBD1 (5 bases). The CDR3 is 11 amino acids. Germline loops: CDR1 SQVTM, CDR2 ANQGSEA. Trimming pared 4 bases from V and 7 bases from J, leaving 10 bases between. Here the CDR3 reads CSVADTFEAFF. The CDR3 DNA follows: TGCAGCGTTGCGGACACCTTTGAAGCTTTCTTT.

This chain connects TRBV9 to TRBJ1-4; 11 nucleotides line up with TRBD1. Trimming cost V 6 bases and J 3 bases; bases outside gene matches: 10. CDR3 length: 17 residues. Per the germline V gene, CDR1 is SGDLS and CDR2 is YYNGEE. The CDR3 loop reads CASTLGDRGISNEKLFF. CDR3 coding DNA: TGTGCCAGCACCCTCGGGGACAGGGGGATTTCTAATGAAAAACTGTTTTTT.

This clonotype has only one observation. V is TRBV11-1 and J is TRBJ2-1; maybe TRBD2 (6 bases). The germline V and J ends were trimmed by 7 bases and 1 base, with 14 bases remaining between them. The CDR3 totals 15 residues. CDR1 and CDR2 (germline): SGHAT, FQDESV (reference sequence). CDR3 amino acids: CASTYLGLSYNEQFF. The CDR3 nucleotides read TGTGCCAGCACCTACTTGGGACTGTCCTACAATGAGCAGTTCTTC.

V is TRBV6-5 and J is TRBJ2-7; 7 nucleotides line up with TRBD1. V was pared by 5 bases and J by 1 base, with 5 bases of the junction left unmatched. Germline V gene lookup returns CDR1 MNHEY and CDR2 SVGAGI. There are 14 residues in the CDR3. In DNA form, the CDR3 reads TGTGCCAGCAGTACCCGACAGGGATCCTACGAGCAGTACTTC. Protein product: CASSTRQGSYEQYF.

The CDR3 loop is CSAIRRDRINQPQHF. Written as DNA, the CDR3 is TGCAGTGCTATCCGCCGGGACAGAATCAATCAGCCCCAGCATTTT. The J gene is TRBJ1-5, the V gene TRBV20-1, with TRBD1 matching over 7 bases. The CDR3 has 15 amino acids. Germline-derived CDR1 and CDR2 are DFQATT and SNEGSKA (reference sequence). The V segment lost 4 bases and the J segment 3 bases; nucleotides outside the gene matches: 9.